The 17 T cell receptor beta chains listed next were all sequenced from one sample in a study of T cells expressing NK-cell markers. Following a re-call of the 5' RACE reads, TCRdb has one entry per CDR3 protein and lacks DNA. This listing includes about 260,000 distinct CDR3 sequences. The sample was blood T cells: a sorted CD56 or NKG2C T cell subset, CD4+ or CD8+ T cells, or bulk PBMC T cells (not recorded which). Receptors were obtained from a woman aged 18 to 75 in good health.

V gene TRBV6-2 or TRBV6-3 combines with J gene TRBJ2-5; TCRdb selects TRBD1, and the lack of DNA leaves this call unchecked. CDR1 is MNHEY and CDR2 is SVGEGT in the germline V gene. The CDR3 covers 13 residues. The CDR3 loop is CASLGGHQETQYF.

This chain links TRBV30 with TRBJ2-1; TCRdb names TRBD2, which stays unverified in the absence of DNA. This CDR3 comprises 15 residues. Germline V gene lookup returns CDR1 GTSNPN and CDR2 SVGIG (reference sequence). The CDR3 reads CAWSGDFSSYNEQFF. Combining the CDR3 with reference TRBV30 and TRBJ2-1 gives the whole variable domain SQTIHQWPATLVQPVGSPLSLECTVEGTSNPNLYWYRQAAGRGLQLLFYSVGIGQISSEVPQNLSASRPQDRQFILSSKKLLLSDSGFYLCAWSGDFSSYNEQFFGPGTRLTVL.

The chain joins TRBV28 to TRBJ2-3; TCRdb's D call of TRBD2 is untestable without DNA. The CDR3 is 12 amino acids. CDR1 and CDR2 from the germline V gene are MDHEN and SYDVKM. The chain's CDR3 is CASSLLGRTLYF.

This sequence joins TRBV3-1 and TRBJ1-5. The V gene's germline CDR1 is LGHDT and CDR2 YNNKEL (reference sequence). This CDR3 has 15 amino acids. This CDR3 reads CASSQGDFSNQPQHF.

J is TRBJ2-5 and V is TRBV11-2; TCRdb selects TRBD1, and the lack of DNA leaves this call unchecked. The germline V gene encodes CDR1 SGHAT and CDR2 FQNNGV. This CDR3 region has 15 residues. The CDR3 sequence: CASSSVEGDRKTQYF. Full variable domain (rest looked up from reference TRBV11-2 and TRBJ2-5): EAGVAQSPRYKIIEKRQSVAFWCNPISGHATLYWYQQILGQGPKLLIQFQNNGVVDDSQLPKDRFSAERLKGVDSTLKIQPAKLEDSAVYLCASSSVEGDRKTQYFGPGTRLLVL.

This chain joins TRBV20-1 and TRBJ2-3. The CDR3 runs to 13 residues. Germline CDR1 and CDR2: DFQATT and SNEGSKA (reference sequence). CDR3 sequence: CSASDSGTDTQYF.

The chain uses TRBV5-4 and TRBJ2-5. This CDR3 is built from 13 residues. Germline CDR1 is SGHNT and CDR2 is YYREEE (reference sequence). The CDR3 loop is CASSLDQKETQYF.

The chain carries TRBV10-3 and TRBJ2-1; TCRdb designates TRBD1, a call that cannot be tested without DNA. This CDR3 has 16 amino acids. Germline values: CDR1 ENHRY, CDR2 SYGVKD. CDR3 sequence: CAISSTGTGVSNEQFF.

The V call is TRBV7-8, the J call TRBJ2-2; TCRdb outputs TRBD2, but without DNA this stays unchecked. The CDR3 is made up of 16 amino acids. In germline, CDR1 is SGHVS, CDR2 FQNEAQ. The CDR3: CASSLVAGGPLGELFF.

The genes are TRBV5-1 and TRBJ2-5; absent DNA, TCRdb's TRBD1 call cannot be checked. The germline gives CDR1 SGHRS, CDR2 YFSETQ. This CDR3 region has 14 residues. CDR3 sequence: CASSLSWGGETQYF. Looking up the rest from reference TRBV5-1 and TRBJ2-5 gives the full variable domain: KAGVTQTPRYLIKTRGQQVTLSCSPISGHRSVSWYQQTPGQGLQFLFEYFSETQRNKGNFPGRFSGRQFSNSRSEMNVSTLELGDSALYLCASSLSWGGETQYFGPGTRLLVL.

V usage is TRBV4-3 and J usage is TRBJ1-3. Looked up from germline, CDR1 is LGHNA and CDR2 is YSLEER. This CDR3 region has 15 residues. The CDR3 loop is CASSQDLGNGDTIYF.

CDR3 protein: CAWSVPGKSSGNTIYF. This rearrangement joins TRBV30 to TRBJ1-3. The CDR3 contains 16 residues. The germline CDR1 and CDR2 sequences are GTSNPN and SVGIG (reference sequence).

The V gene is TRBV4-1, the J gene TRBJ2-2; no DNA is available, so the TRBD2 call from TCRdb remains unchecked. Per the germline V gene, CDR1 is MGHRA and CDR2 is YSYEKL. CDR3 size: 14 residues. Here the CDR3 reads CASSRGSGPGELFF.

This chain joins TRBV15 and TRBJ2-5; TCRdb designates TRBD1, a call that cannot be tested without DNA. CDR1 is LNHNV and CDR2 is YYDKDF in the germline V gene (reference sequence). The CDR3 spans 15 residues. The CDR3 region is CATSRGTGGSKTQYF.

The rearrangement joins TRBV12-3 or TRBV12-4 to TRBJ1-2; TCRdb returns TRBD1, unconfirmable since there is no DNA. CDR3 size: 19 residues. This CDR3 reads CASSLTAVGTGTGVYGYTF.

The V call is TRBV20-1, the J call TRBJ2-3; as DNA is missing, the TRBD2 call by TCRdb cannot be tested. The length of the CDR3 is 15 residues. Germline V CDR1 and CDR2: DFQATT, SNEGSKA (reference sequence). The CDR3: CSARLLAGASDTQYF.

CDR3: CASSGSGRARDTQYF. The chain employs TRBV28 and TRBJ2-3; TCRdb gives TRBD2 as the D gene, but with no DNA this cannot be confirmed. The CDR3 covers 15 residues. CDR1 is MDHEN, CDR2 SYDVKM, per germline.